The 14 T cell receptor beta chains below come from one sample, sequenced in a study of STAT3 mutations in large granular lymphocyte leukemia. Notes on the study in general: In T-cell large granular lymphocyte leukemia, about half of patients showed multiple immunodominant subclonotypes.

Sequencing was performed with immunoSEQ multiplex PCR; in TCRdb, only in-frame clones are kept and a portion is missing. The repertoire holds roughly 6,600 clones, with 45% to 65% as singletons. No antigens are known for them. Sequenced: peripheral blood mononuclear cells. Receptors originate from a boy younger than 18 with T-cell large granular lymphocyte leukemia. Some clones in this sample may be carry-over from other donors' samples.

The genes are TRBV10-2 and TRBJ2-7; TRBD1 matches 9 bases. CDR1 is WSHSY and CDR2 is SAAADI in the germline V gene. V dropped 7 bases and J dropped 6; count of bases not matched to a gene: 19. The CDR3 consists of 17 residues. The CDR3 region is CASIKVVNPGQGPEQYF. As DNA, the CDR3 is TGCGCCAGCATTAAAGTTGTTAATCCGGGACAGGGACCCGAGCAGTACTTC.

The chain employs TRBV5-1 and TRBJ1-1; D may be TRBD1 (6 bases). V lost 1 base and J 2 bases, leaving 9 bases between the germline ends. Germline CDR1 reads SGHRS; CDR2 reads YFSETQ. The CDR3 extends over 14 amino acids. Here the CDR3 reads CASSLRGGNTEAFF. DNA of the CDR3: TGCGCCAGCAGCTTGAGGGGGGGAAACACTGAAGCTTTCTTT. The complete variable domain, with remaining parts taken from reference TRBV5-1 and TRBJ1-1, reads KAGVTQTPRYLIKTRGQQVTLSCSPISGHRSVSWYQQTPGQGLQFLFEYFSETQRNKGNFPGRFSGRQFSNSRSEMNVSTLELGDSALYLCASSLRGGNTEAFFGQGTRLTVV.

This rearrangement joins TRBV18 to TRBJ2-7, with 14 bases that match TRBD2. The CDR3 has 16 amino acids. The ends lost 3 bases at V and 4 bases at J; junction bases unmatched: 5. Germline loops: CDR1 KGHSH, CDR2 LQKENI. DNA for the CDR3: TGTGCCAGCTCACCCAGACTAGCGGGAGGGATTTACGAGCAGTACTTC. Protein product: CASSPRLAGGIYEQYF.

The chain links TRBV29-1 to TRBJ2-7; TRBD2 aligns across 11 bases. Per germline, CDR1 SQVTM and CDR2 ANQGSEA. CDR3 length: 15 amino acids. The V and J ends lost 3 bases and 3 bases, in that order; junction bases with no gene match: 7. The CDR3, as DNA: TGCAGCGTTGACCTGACTAGCGGGACCCACTACGAGCAGTACTTC. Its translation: CSVDLTSGTHYEQYF.

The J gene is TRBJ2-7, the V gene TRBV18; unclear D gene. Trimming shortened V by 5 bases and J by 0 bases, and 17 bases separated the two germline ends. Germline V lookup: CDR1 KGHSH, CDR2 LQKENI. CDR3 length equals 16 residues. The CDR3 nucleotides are TGTGCCAGCTCATCCGTCGGCCCTGGAAGCTCCTACGAGCAGTACTTC. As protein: CASSSVGPGSSYEQYF.

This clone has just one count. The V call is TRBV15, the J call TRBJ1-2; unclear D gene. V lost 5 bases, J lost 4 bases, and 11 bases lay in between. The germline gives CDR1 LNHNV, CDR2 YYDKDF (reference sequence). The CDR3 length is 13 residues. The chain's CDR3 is CATSVRALYGYTF. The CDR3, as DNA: TGTGCCACCAGCGTGCGGGCTCTCTATGGCTACACCTTC.

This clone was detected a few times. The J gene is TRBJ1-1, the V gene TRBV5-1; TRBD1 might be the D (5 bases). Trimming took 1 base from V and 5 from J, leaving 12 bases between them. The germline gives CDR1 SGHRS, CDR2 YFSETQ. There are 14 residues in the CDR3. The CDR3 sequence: CASSLSGGETEAFF. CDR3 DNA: TGCGCCAGCAGCTTGAGCGGGGGGGAGACTGAAGCTTTCTTT.

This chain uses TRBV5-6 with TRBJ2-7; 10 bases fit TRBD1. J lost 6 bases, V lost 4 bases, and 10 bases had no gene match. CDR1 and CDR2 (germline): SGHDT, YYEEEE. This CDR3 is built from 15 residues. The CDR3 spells CASSPRWTGGREQYF. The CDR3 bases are TGTGCCAGCAGCCCCCGGTGGACAGGGGGGCGCGAGCAGTACTTC.

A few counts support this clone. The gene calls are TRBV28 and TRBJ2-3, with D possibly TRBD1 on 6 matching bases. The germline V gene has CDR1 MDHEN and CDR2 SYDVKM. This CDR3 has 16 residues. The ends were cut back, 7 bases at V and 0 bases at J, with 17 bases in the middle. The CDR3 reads CASTSFWDTSTDTQYF. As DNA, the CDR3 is TGTGCCAGCACTTCCTTTTGGGACACAAGCACAGATACGCAGTATTTT.

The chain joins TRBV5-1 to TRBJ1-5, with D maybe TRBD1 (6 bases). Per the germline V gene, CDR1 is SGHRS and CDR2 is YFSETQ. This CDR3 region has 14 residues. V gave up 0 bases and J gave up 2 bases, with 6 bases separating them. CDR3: CASSLGTGNQPQHF. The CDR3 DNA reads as TGCGCCAGCAGCTTGGGGACAGGCAATCAGCCCCAGCATTTT.

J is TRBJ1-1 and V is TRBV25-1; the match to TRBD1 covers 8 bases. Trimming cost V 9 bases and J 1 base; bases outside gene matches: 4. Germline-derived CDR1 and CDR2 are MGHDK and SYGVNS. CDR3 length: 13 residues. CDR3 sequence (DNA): TGTGCCAGTTTGGGACAGGCGAACACTGAAGCTTTCTTT. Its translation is CASLGQANTEAFF. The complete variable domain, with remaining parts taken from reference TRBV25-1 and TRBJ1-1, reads EADIYQTPRYLVIGTGKKITLECSQTMGHDKMYWYQQDPGMELHLIHYSYGVNSTEKGDLSSESTVSRIRTEHFPLTLESARPSHTSQYLCASLGQANTEAFFGQGTRLTVV.

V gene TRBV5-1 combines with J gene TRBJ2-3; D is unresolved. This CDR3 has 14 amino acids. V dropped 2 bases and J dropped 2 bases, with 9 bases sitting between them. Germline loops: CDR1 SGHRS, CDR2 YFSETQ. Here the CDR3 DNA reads TGCGCCAGCAGCTTCAGCGAGCCCACAGATACGCAGTATTTT. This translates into CASSFSEPTDTQYF.

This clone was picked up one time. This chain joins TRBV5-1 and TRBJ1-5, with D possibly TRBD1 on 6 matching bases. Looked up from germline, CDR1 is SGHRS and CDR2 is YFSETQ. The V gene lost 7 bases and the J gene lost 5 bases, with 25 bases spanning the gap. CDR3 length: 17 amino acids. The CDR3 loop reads CASSLGGSGGLDQPQHF. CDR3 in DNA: TGCGCCAGCTCCCTAGGGGGGAGTGGGGGGTTGGATCAGCCCCAGCATTTT.

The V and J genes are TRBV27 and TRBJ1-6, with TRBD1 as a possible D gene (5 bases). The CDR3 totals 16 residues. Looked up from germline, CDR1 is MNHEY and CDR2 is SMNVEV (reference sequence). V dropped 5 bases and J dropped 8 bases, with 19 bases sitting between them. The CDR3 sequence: CASSHQNRDAYSPLHF. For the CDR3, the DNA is TGTGCCAGCAGTCATCAAAACCGGGACGCATATTCACCCCTCCACTTT.